This is a list of T cell receptor beta chains from one sample in a study of blood T cell repertoires in COVID-19. Sequencing was performed with immunoSEQ multiplex PCR; in TCRdb, only in-frame clones are kept and a portion is missing. The table includes about 240,000 clones, 75% to 90% detected once. Specimen: peripheral blood. These receptors originate from a woman aged 60-70 years with active or convalescent COVID-19. Each CDR3 is given with its conserved first and last residue. D genes are given only for firm matches. Clone size is not always given. Where it is, it says once, few, many or a class for expanded clones.

DNA	CDR3	size	V	J	length	D
TGTGCCAGTAGACGACAGGGGGGCCACTATGGCTACACCTTC	CASRRQGGHYGYTF	.	TRBV19	TRBJ1-2	14	TRBD1
TGTGCCAGCAGTGAACTCGTTACACACAGGAACACTGAAGCTTTCTTT	CASSELVTHRNTEAFF	once	TRBV6-1	TRBJ1-1	16	.
TGTGCCAGCAGTCCGACAGGGGTCCTCACGACCCAGTACTTC	CASSPTGVLTTQYF	few	TRBV6-5	TRBJ2-5	14	TRBD1
TGTGCCAGCAGCGCGGGACAGGGATGGGGTCAGCCCCAGCATTTT	CASSAGQGWGQPQHF	few	TRBV9	TRBJ1-5	15	TRBD1
TGTGCCAGCGCCCCGGGTCCCCCCCCAAACATTCAGTACTTC	CASAPGPPPNIQYF	.	TRBV18	TRBJ2-4	14	.
TGTGCCAGCAGGCGGCAGGGGACCTCCTACGAGCAGTACTTC	CASRRQGTSYEQYF	.	TRBV2	TRBJ2-7	14	.
TGTGCCAGCAGCGGAGGACTAGCGGGGGTCGGTGAGACCCAGTACTTC	CASSGGLAGVGETQYF	.	TRBV7-9	TRBJ2-5	16	TRBD2
TGTGCCAGTAGTCCTGGACTAGCGCACCGTAGCACAGATACGCAGTATTTT	CASSPGLAHRSTDTQYF	once	TRBV19	TRBJ2-3	17	TRBD2
TGTGCCAGCAGGGCACCGGGGGTGGAGGAGCAGCCCCAGCATTTT	CASRAPGVEEQPQHF	.	TRBV25-1	TRBJ1-5	15	.
TGTGCCAGCAGCCCGATCAGGGGTAATTCACCCCTCCACTTT	CASSPIRGNSPLHF	.	TRBV11-2	TRBJ1-6	14	.
TGCGCCAGCAGCCAAGATTGGGCTATTCAAGAGACCCAGTACTTC	CASSQDWAIQETQYF	.	TRBV4-1	TRBJ2-5	15	.
TGCGCCAGCAGCCGTGGGACAGGGGATAACTATGGCTACACCTTC	CASSRGTGDNYGYTF	few	TRBV4-1	TRBJ1-2	15	TRBD1
TGTGCCAGTAGTATAGATGGCGGGGGTGCCTACAATGAGCAGTTCTTC	CASSIDGGGAYNEQFF	.	TRBV19	TRBJ2-1	16	TRBD2
TGCGCCAGCAGCTTGGGGACAGCAGCCAACTATGGCTACACCTTC	CASSLGTAANYGYTF	.	TRBV5-1	TRBJ1-2	15	.
TGTGCCAGCTCACAAAGCCCTACCAGGGGGATGAACACTGAAGCTTTCTTT	CASSQSPTRGMNTEAFF	.	TRBV18	TRBJ1-1	17	TRBD1
TGCAGCGCGGTACTAGGGGGGGGAGATACGCAGTATTTT	CSAVLGGGDTQYF	once	TRBV29-1	TRBJ2-3	13	.
TGTGCCAGCAGTGAACCGGGGGAGTGGGAAAAACTGTTTTTT	CASSEPGEWEKLFF	.	TRBV6-1	TRBJ1-4	14	.
TGTGCCAGCAGCTTTCGGGACTTGAGGGAGACCCAGTACTTC	CASSFRDLRETQYF	.	TRBV5-8	TRBJ2-5	14	.
TGTGCCAGCAGCTTTGGGGGCCCGAACACCGGGGAGCTGTTTTTT	CASSFGGPNTGELFF	few	TRBV5-4	TRBJ2-2	15	.
TGTGCCAGCAGCCCGATGTCAGGCCTCGGTTACAATGAGCAGTTCTTC	CASSPMSGLGYNEQFF	once	TRBV27	TRBJ2-1	16	.
TGTGCCTGGAGTGATCGGAGGGTCACTGAAGCTTTCTTT	CAWSDRRVTEAFF	.	TRBV30	TRBJ1-1	13	.
TGTGCCAGCACCCGGAGGGGCGGGGGGACCACAGATACGCAGTATTTT	CASTRRGGGTTDTQYF	.	TRBV27	TRBJ2-3	16	TRBD2
TGTGCCAGCATATTAGGTACAGAAAATAGCAATCAGCCCCAGCATTTT	CASILGTENSNQPQHF	.	TRBV6-4	TRBJ1-5	16	.
TGTGCCAGCTCACCACCGGGACAGAATTCACCCCTCCACTTT	CASSPPGQNSPLHF	once	TRBV18	TRBJ1-6	14	TRBD1
TGTGCCAGCAGCTTAGGCGGGGCAGACAATCAGCCCCAGCATTTT	CASSLGGADNQPQHF	.	TRBV7-9	TRBJ1-5	15	.
TGCGCCAGCCTTCCGGGACAGGGCTTC	CASLPGQGF	many	TRBV10-1	TRBJ2-7	9	TRBD1
TGTGCCAGCAGTCCCCCGGACAGATTGAACACTGAAGCTTTCTTT	CASSPPDRLNTEAFF	once	TRBV28	TRBJ1-1	15	.
TGTGCCAGCAGCGCGGGACAGGGGGCAAGAAGGGACACCATATATTTT	CASSAGQGARRDTIYF	.	TRBV21-1	TRBJ1-3	16	.
TGTGCCAGCAGCCGTCGCCCCACGAGGCAAGAGACCCAGTACTTC	CASSRRPTRQETQYF	once	TRBV7-2	TRBJ2-5	15	.
TGTGCCAGCAGCGAGAGGGCCCCTGGCGCCTATAATTCACCCCTCCACTTT	CASSERAPGAYNSPLHF	.	TRBV9	TRBJ1-6	17	.
TGTGCCAGCAGTGAAGGGCTCGGCGGGGGGGTCAACGAGCAGTACTTC	CASSEGLGGGVNEQYF	.	TRBV2	TRBJ2-7	16	TRBD2
TGTGCCAGTAGTACCCAACTAGCGGGGGGGCGAAATGAGCAGTTCTTC	CASSTQLAGGRNEQFF	many	TRBV19	TRBJ2-1	16	TRBD2
TGTGCCAGCAGCTTGGGGACTATGTACTTC	CASSLGTMYF	.	TRBV5-5	TRBJ2-5	10	.
TGCAGCGTTGCGAACCCAGTCGGGGGGGCGAACACCGGGGAGCTGTTTTTT	CSVANPVGGANTGELFF	.	TRBV29-1	TRBJ2-2	17	TRBD2
TGTGCCAGCAGTTTAGATGGTAGGGGCCAGTACTTC	CASSLDGRGQYF	once	TRBV12-3/TRBV12-4	TRBJ2-5	12	.
TGCGCCAGCAGCCCACAGGGTCCCACTGAAGCTTTCTTT	CASSPQGPTEAFF	.	TRBV5-1	TRBJ1-1	13	.
TGTGCCAGCAGCCTAAGCACAGATACGCAGTATTTT	CASSLSTDTQYF	.	TRBV7-8	TRBJ2-3	12	.
TGTGCCAGCAGCTTACAGGGGGCGCTGAATTCACCCCTCCACTTT	CASSLQGALNSPLHF	.	TRBV5-4	TRBJ1-6	15	TRBD1
TGTGCCAGCAGTGTACAGGAACATGGCTACACCTTC	CASSVQEHGYTF	.	TRBV2	TRBJ1-2	12	.
TGCAGCGTTGAAGGACAGGGGGAAAACGCGCAGTATTTT	CSVEGQGENAQYF	.	TRBV29-1	TRBJ2-3	13	TRBD1
TGTGCCAGCACCTCCGACATGAAGAATCAGCCCCAGCATTTT	CASTSDMKNQPQHF	.	TRBV6-5	TRBJ1-5	14	.
TGTGCCAGCAGCTTGCGGGCGGACAGGAGCTACACCTTC	CASSLRADRSYTF	.	TRBV5-6	TRBJ1-2	13	TRBD1